What follows describes a single T cell receptor beta chain. This clonotype has ten or more counts. Its antigen has not been determined. Base qualities are not at hand, and no much larger clone is one base apart. This sample is part of a study of T cell repertoires in cytomegalovirus infection (dated by TCRdb to between 2018 and 2021). In terms of the full investigation: The HLA type of each donor mattered for the analysis, because public TCR beta signatures pointed to carriage of CMV infection along with the matching HLA type.

Sequencing took place on an Illumina HiSeq 1500. Clones were called with MiXCR by TCRdb after fastp trimmed the public reads at Q25, and only in-frame beta chains were retained. Every entry covers one CDR3 protein and lists the most common genes and DNA from its rows. Here the sample has around 280,000 distinct CDR3 sequences; approximately 8.9% occur a single time. Approximately 2.4% of the sample is held by the ten biggest clonotypes. Paper-wide results and their limitations: Carriers of CMV infection plus the relevant HLA type were discriminated by the cumulative frequency of public TCR beta family members in the study cohort and in an independent roughly 320-donor cohort. The ex vivo response was dominated by HLA-C-restricted CMV-specific TCR beta clonotypes, and the single most frequent clonotype in two of eight donors was supplied by these HLA-C-restricted clonotypes.

The CDR3 covers 13 residues, taking in both the cysteine and the phenylalanine. The retained sequence is limited to the CDR3, 39 bases, with the frame set at the first base. Cut back by 0 bases and 3 bases, the V and J ends lie 8 bases apart. From a lookup of the germline V gene (reference sequence), CDR1 and CDR2 are DFQATT and SNEGSKA. The sequence joins TRBV20-1 to TRBJ1-2, with the D segment identity uncertain. Sequencing was carried out using PBMCs. This TCR was sampled from a human donor in good health (CMV status not recorded). Some clones in this sample may be carry-over from other donors' samples. The encoded CDR3 is CSARDYSYYGYTF. The sequenced DNA is TGCAGTGCTAGAGATTACAGCTACTATGGCTACACCTTC.